The 5 T cell receptor beta chains given below trace back to one sample, sequenced in a study of cytomegalovirus exposure and HLA in healthy donors. In the PCR, 60 Vbeta and 13 Jbeta primers were used. Sequencing used immunoSEQ multiplex PCR; TCRdb keeps in-frame clones, though not all of them. The sample gives roughly 190,000 clones, around 80% of which show up once; about 2% is in the top ten. Sequencing input: PBMCs. The receptor source for this set is a woman under 40 in good health and CMV-seropositive.

The chain carries TRBV2 and TRBJ2-1; D possibly corresponds to TRBD1 (7 bases). Germline lookup yields CDR1 SNHLY and CDR2 FYNNEI. The V end was cut by 6 bases, the J end by 7 bases, with 19 bases between. CDR3 size: 15 residues. The CDR3 DNA follows: TGTGCCAGCAGACGGGCAGGGGGGACCGGAAATGAGCAGTTCTTC. Encoded protein: CASRRAGGTGNEQFF.

This chain connects TRBV19 to TRBJ2-7, with D maybe TRBD1 (6 bases). Trimming left V 1 base short and J 0 bases short, with 13 bases between. CDR3 length: 16 amino acids. Germline lookup yields CDR1 LNHDA and CDR2 SQIVND (reference sequence). The CDR3 region has the DNA TGTGCCAGTAGTATAGGGGGACATCTAGGCTCCTACGAGCAGTACTTC. Translating it yields CASSIGGHLGSYEQYF.

This chain connects TRBV6-5 to TRBJ2-1; 10 bases are a match to TRBD2. Germline V gives CDR1 MNHEY, CDR2 SVGAGI. The CDR3 contains 15 residues. V lost 6 bases to trimming and J lost 7 bases; unmatched junction nucleotides: 9. The CDR3 sequence: CASSDRASGSNEQFF. The CDR3 DNA reads as TGTGCCAGCAGCGACCGGGCTAGCGGGAGTAATGAGCAGTTCTTC.

The CDR3 loop is CASISRLSQHF. The CDR3 coding sequence is TGTGCCAGCATTTCCCGGTTGTCCCAGCATTTT. V and J are TRBV28 and TRBJ1-5; D not certain. The V end was cut by 7 bases, the J end by 11 bases, with 12 bases between. Germline V lookup: CDR1 MDHEN, CDR2 SYDVKM. The CDR3 runs to 11 residues.

This sequence joins TRBV27 and TRBJ2-7; TRBD2 is a possible D gene (6 bases). Deletions cut 3 bases from V and 0 bases from J, with 21 bases between. Germline CDR1 and CDR2: MNHEY and SMNVEV (reference sequence). This CDR3 contains 18 residues. This CDR3 reads CASSFWGGGNLNSYEQYF. The CDR3 DNA reads TGTGCCAGCAGTTTTTGGGGAGGCGGCAATCTGAACTCCTACGAGCAGTACTTC.